The present T cell receptor (beta chain) was sequenced within a study of naive and memory T cell subsets. With 6 bases clipped from V and 5 bases from J, the junction kept 10 bases outside the gene matches. This CDR3 has 15 amino acids. Germline V CDR1 and CDR2: MDHEN, SYDVKM. An equimolar mix of two oligonucleotides served as the beta constant-region primer for TRBC1 and TRBC2. Nested alpha and beta constant-region primers with the SP2 primer drove four PCR rounds on ligated cDNA. TCRdb re-called the UMI-ligation and nested PCR reads with MiXCR, one entry per CDR3 protein. The sample lists about 150,000 distinct CDR3 sequences; under 25% were seen once. As regards this clonotype: Its antigen is as yet unknown.

Study observations and caveats: Possibly reflecting memory cells re-expressing CD45RA, a few larger clonotypes occurred in naive repertoires, especially CD8.

The TCR sequence derives from a human donor in good health. The specimen sequenced was naive CD4+ T cells from blood. J is TRBJ1-1 and V is TRBV28; 9 bases are a match to TRBD1. The CDR3 DNA sequence: TGTGCCAGCAGAATGGGACAGGGTCGGAAAACTGAAGCTTTCTTT. The encoded protein is CASRMGQGRKTEAFF.